The table lists the clone carrying this T cell receptor beta chain with a few counts. No antigen is known for it. The CDR3 sequence is 17 residues long. Germline V CDR1 and CDR2: LNHDA, SQIVND (reference sequence). Trimming pared 5 bases from V and 4 bases from J, leaving 21 bases between. TCRdb keeps only in-frame clones here, not all; method: immunoSEQ multiplex PCR. Of 30,000 to 35,000 clones in the sample, 82% were seen once. The data originate from a study of OX40 agonist ivuxolimab in advanced cancers. The cohort excluded patients with autoimmune disease history or systemic immunosuppression. Overall study findings and caveats: Partial responders treated at 0.1-3.0 mg/kg exhibited clonal expansion among the lowest measured. The work left the antigen specificity of expanded peripheral T cells undetermined. The study found that CD8+ T cells averaged more expanded clones than CD4+.

The chain carries TRBV19 and TRBJ2-1, with D maybe TRBD1 (8 bases). The sequences come from CD4+ or CD8+ T cells sorted from blood, collected in a trial of the OX40 agonist ivuxolimab. The source is an adult with an advanced solid tumor such as melanoma, head and neck, liver or kidney cancer. The CDR3 DNA sequence: TGTGCCAGTAGTGTAACAGGGGGGGACAGGTTTTACAATGAGCAGTTCTTC. Translating it yields CASSVTGGDRFYNEQFF. Variable domain in full (rest from reference TRBV19 and TRBJ2-1): DGGITQSPKYLFRKEGQNVTLSCEQNLNHDAMYWYRQDPGQGLRLIYYSQIVNDFQKGDIAEGYSVSREKKESFPLTVTSAQKNPTAFYLCASSVTGGDRFYNEQFFGPGTRLTVL.